The 29 T cell receptor beta chains given below trace back to one sample, sequenced in a study of cytomegalovirus exposure and HLA in healthy donors. TCRdb keeps only in-frame clones here, not all; method: immunoSEQ multiplex PCR. The profile covers 130,000 to 150,000 clones, with 89% appearing a single time and 9% to 9.5% taken by the ten largest. Sequencing was performed on PBMCs. The receptors derive from a woman between 18 and 29 years old in good health and CMV-seropositive.

The V and J genes are TRBV14 and TRBJ1-1, with 7 bases lining up with TRBD1. The CDR3 consists of 16 residues. V trimming: 4 bases; J trimming: 4 bases; junction bases outside the gene matches: 12. Germline CDR1 reads SGHDN; CDR2 reads FVKESK. For the CDR3, the DNA is TGTGCCAGCAGCCGACCTCGACCACAGGGGATCACTGAAGCTTTCTTT. As protein: CASSRPRPQGITEAFF. Together with reference TRBV14 and TRBJ1-1, the CDR3 gives the full variable domain: EAGVTQFPSHSVIEKGQTVTLRCDPISGHDNLYWYRRVMGKEIKFLLHFVKESKQDESGMPNNRFLAERTGGTYSTLKVQPAELEDSGVYFCASSRPRPQGITEAFFGQGTRLTVV.

The CDR3: CASSLQGADTQYF. The CDR3 region has the DNA TGTGCCAGCAGCCTTCAGGGGGCAGATACGCAGTATTTT. J is TRBJ2-3 and V is TRBV5-4; 7 nucleotides align to TRBD1. Germline lookup yields CDR1 SGHNT and CDR2 YYREEE (reference sequence). With 4 bases clipped from V and 4 bases from J, the junction kept 3 bases outside the gene matches. The CDR3 sequence is 13 residues long.

This sequence joins TRBV30 and TRBJ2-7, with 12 bases aligning to TRBD2. V gave up 3 bases and J gave up 4 bases; unmatched junction bases: 4. The germline V gene encodes CDR1 GTSNPN and CDR2 SVGIG (reference sequence). The CDR3 loop spans 14 amino acids. The CDR3 coding sequence is TGTGCCTGGAGCCTGACTAGCGGGGGATACGAGCAGTACTTC. Protein sequence: CAWSLTSGGYEQYF.

This rearrangement joins TRBV15 to TRBJ2-4, with a tentative D call TRBD2 (6 bases). Trimming took off 0 bases at V and 6 bases at J, with 15 bases between the two ends. The germline gives CDR1 LNHNV, CDR2 YYDKDF (reference sequence). The CDR3 length is 16 residues. CDR3 sequence reads: CATSRDWRALGNIQYF. The CDR3 DNA is TGTGCCACCAGCAGAGATTGGAGGGCCTTGGGAAACATTCAGTACTTC.

This chain joins TRBV7-2 and TRBJ1-1; 8 bases fit TRBD1. V shed 4 bases and J 3 bases; nucleotides not matched to a gene: 7. CDR3 length: 15 residues. Germline V gene sequence: CDR1 SGHTA, CDR2 FQGNSA. In nucleotides, the CDR3 is TGTGCCAGCAGCTCGGGGACAGGTTTCTACACTGAAGCTTTCTTT. Its protein is CASSSGTGFYTEAFF.

The V call is TRBV10-3, the J call TRBJ2-1, with D perhaps TRBD2 (6 bases). The CDR3 extends over 16 amino acids. V was shortened by 0 bases and J by 5 bases, with 14 bases between the two germline ends. CDR1 and CDR2 from the germline V gene are ENHRY and SYGVKD. CDR3 bases: TGTGCCATCAGTGAGTCGGTGGTCCGGAGGGACAATGAGCAGTTCTTC. Its protein is CAISESVVRRDNEQFF.

The chain joins TRBV18 to TRBJ1-1; D is unresolved. This CDR3 is built from 13 residues. Trimming took 3 bases from V and 1 from J, leaving 6 bases between them. Germline CDR1 reads KGHSH; CDR2 reads LQKENI. The CDR3: CASSPPGNTEAFF. The CDR3 DNA reads TGTGCCAGCTCACCCCCCGGGAACACTGAAGCTTTCTTT.

The chain has TRBV11-2 and TRBJ1-2; 8 bases line up with TRBD1. The CDR3 runs 15 residues. The V gene end was trimmed by 2 bases and the J gene end by 3 bases; junction bases not matched to a gene: 5. Germline CDR1 is SGHAT and CDR2 is FQNNGV. The CDR3 sequence: CASSLQGAKDYGYTF. In nucleotides, the CDR3 is TGTGCCAGCAGCTTACAGGGGGCGAAAGACTATGGCTACACCTTC.

The V call is TRBV6-5, the J call TRBJ1-3, with 10 bases fitting TRBD1. The CDR3 is 14 residues long. Germline V gene sequence: CDR1 MNHEY, CDR2 SVGAGI. Trimming took 2 bases from V and 8 from J; bases not matched to a gene: 3. CDR3 sequence: CASSYRTGGDTIYF. The CDR3 DNA reads as TGTGCCAGCAGTTACAGGACAGGGGGGGACACCATATATTTT.

The rearrangement uses TRBV7-6 and TRBJ2-4, with TRBD1 matching 8 bases. CDR1 is SGHVS and CDR2 is FNYEAQ in the germline V gene. CDR3 length: 15 amino acids. V dropped 2 bases and J dropped 7; count of bases not matched to a gene: 7. This CDR3 is CASSLTTGAGNIQYF. The CDR3 bases are TGTGCCAGCAGCTTAACGACAGGGGCGGGGAACATTCAGTACTTC.

The rearrangement links TRBV6-6 to TRBJ2-6, with a tentative D call TRBD2 (6 bases). CDR1 and CDR2 (germline): MNHNY, SVGAGI (reference sequence). V was trimmed by 4 bases and J by 4 bases, leaving 11 bases between them. The CDR3 loop spans 15 amino acids. The DNA of the CDR3 is TGTGCCAGCAGTTCAGGAGGGATCGGGGCCAACGTCCTGACTTTC. Protein sequence: CASSSGGIGANVLTF.

This chain joins TRBV10-3 and TRBJ1-1; the D is unclear. This CDR3 has 13 amino acids. V dropped 3 bases and J dropped 7 bases, with 12 bases sitting between them. Germline V gives CDR1 ENHRY, CDR2 SYGVKD. As DNA, the CDR3 is TGTGCCATCAGTGACCCGGGCGAGGGTGAAGCTTTCTTT. Translation: CAISDPGEGEAFF.

The chain employs TRBV13 and TRBJ1-6; D gene uncertain. The length of the CDR3 is 16 residues. Germline V CDR1 and CDR2: PRHDT, FYEKMQ (reference sequence). The V end lost 6 bases, the J end lost 4 bases, and 16 bases lay between the germline ends. The CDR3 sequence: CASRPQGSTYNSPLHF. The CDR3 region has the DNA TGTGCCAGCAGGCCGCAAGGGAGTACGTATAATTCACCCCTCCACTTT.

The chain is built from TRBV9 and TRBJ2-5; 7 bases match TRBD2. This CDR3 spans 15 amino acids. Germline CDR1 SGDLS, CDR2 YYNGEE. J lost 4 bases, V lost 0 bases, and 6 bases had no gene match. This CDR3 is CASSVVQGGIETQYF. CDR3 in DNA: TGTGCCAGCAGCGTAGTGCAGGGAGGGATAGAGACCCAGTACTTC.

This clone has only a few counts. The chain employs TRBV9 and TRBJ2-1, with 9 bases identical to TRBD2. The CDR3 is 18 residues long. Losses at the gene ends were 3 bases for V and 0 bases for J; bases not matched to a gene: 10. CDR1 and CDR2 from the germline V gene are SGDLS and YYNGEE. For the CDR3, the DNA is TGTGCCAGCAGCGAACCTAGCGGGGTGGCCAGCTCCTACAATGAGCAGTTCTTC. It codes for CASSEPSGVASSYNEQFF.

This chain uses TRBV28 with TRBJ2-3; 10 bases fit TRBD2. Trimming took 5 bases from V and 7 from J; bases not matched to a gene: 12. CDR1 MDHEN and CDR2 SYDVKM come from the germline V gene. The CDR3 runs 16 residues. The chain's CDR3 is CASSMTSGPPGYTQYF. The CDR3 DNA reads TGTGCCAGCAGTATGACTAGCGGGCCCCCGGGTTATACGCAGTATTTT.

This clone was seen just once. V usage is TRBV4-1 and J usage is TRBJ1-1, with a possible D match to TRBD1 (5 bases). Trimming shortened V by 1 base and J by 4 bases, and 13 bases separated the two germline ends. The CDR3 contains 15 residues. In germline, CDR1 is MGHRA, CDR2 YSYEKL. DNA for the CDR3: TGCGCCAGCAGCCAAGCCCGGGGGACCGCCACTGAAGCTTTCTTT. It is translated as CASSQARGTATEAFF.

V is TRBV7-6 and J is TRBJ1-1, with D unresolved. Looked up from germline, CDR1 is SGHVS and CDR2 is FNYEAQ. V lost 5 bases, J lost 1 base, and 14 bases lay in between. CDR3 size: 15 residues. CDR3 DNA sequence: TGTGCCAGCAGCCAAGAGTTGTTCCCGAACACTGAAGCTTTCTTT. Translated, it gives CASSQELFPNTEAFF.

This clone was counted only a few times. The same CDR3 also results from other DNA sequences found in this sample. The chain employs TRBV18 and TRBJ1-1; possible D gene TRBD1, 6 bases. Germline V gene sequence: CDR1 KGHSH, CDR2 LQKENI. There are 16 residues in the CDR3. V was cut by 0 bases and J by 0 bases, with 11 bases left in between. The CDR3 spells CASSPPLTGMNTEAFF. CDR3 nucleotide sequence: TGTGCCAGCTCACCACCCTTAACAGGGATGAACACTGAAGCTTTCTTT.

The chain is built from TRBV4-3 and TRBJ1-2, with TRBD1 matching over 12 bases. Germline assignment: CDR1 LGHNA and CDR2 YSLEER. V shed 4 bases, J shed 4 bases, and the junction held 4 bases outside the gene matches. The CDR3 consists of 15 residues. The CDR3 DNA reads as TGCGCCAGCAGCCCGGGGACAGGGGGCGCCTATGGCTACACCTTC. Translation gives CASSPGTGGAYGYTF.

The chain uses TRBV19 and TRBJ1-2; 7 bases fit TRBD1. J lost 6 bases, V lost 7 bases, and 5 bases had no gene match. The germline V gene has CDR1 LNHDA and CDR2 SQIVND (reference sequence). The CDR3 consists of 12 residues. CDR3 nucleotides: TGTGCCAGTAAGGAGGGGGCCCATGGCTACACCTTC. It is translated as CASKEGAHGYTF.

The chain has TRBV6-4 and TRBJ1-2; D might be TRBD1 (6 bases). The length of the CDR3 is 13 residues. With 3 bases removed from V and 7 bases from J, the gap between germline ends came to 12 bases. Germline V gives CDR1 MRHNA, CDR2 SNTAGT. The CDR3 sequence: CASSDNRAGGYTF. The DNA of the CDR3 is TGTGCCAGCAGTGATAACAGGGCGGGTGGCTACACCTTC.

This chain uses TRBV15 with TRBJ2-3; D uncertain. The ends were cut back, 3 bases at V and 2 bases at J, with 12 bases in the middle. Germline loops: CDR1 LNHNV, CDR2 YYDKDF (reference sequence). CDR3 size: 15 residues. The CDR3 sequence is CATSSAARNTDTQYF. The CDR3 DNA reads as TGTGCCACCAGCAGCGCTGCGCGAAACACAGATACGCAGTATTTT.

V is TRBV6-5 and J is TRBJ1-1, with 7 bases lining up with TRBD1. This CDR3 spans 13 amino acids. The germline V gene encodes CDR1 MNHEY and CDR2 SVGAGI. Trimming cost V 4 bases and J 5 bases; bases outside gene matches: 4. CDR3 bases: TGTGCCAGCAGTTCCACAGGGGAAACTGAAGCTTTCTTT. Residues: CASSSTGETEAFF.

CDR3 sequence reads: CASSPRGDEQFF. The CDR3 DNA is TGTGCCAGCAGCCCGCGCGGGGATGAGCAGTTCTTC. V usage is TRBV4-2 and J usage is TRBJ2-1; TRBD2 is a possible D gene (6 bases). Per germline, CDR1 LGHNA and CDR2 YNFKEQ. Trimming removed 4 bases from V and 8 bases from J, with 9 bases in between. This CDR3 is 12 amino acids long.

This chain uses TRBV18 with TRBJ2-5; D possibly corresponds to TRBD1 (5 bases). This CDR3 comprises 16 residues. V lost 2 bases, J lost 6 bases, and 19 bases lay in between. The germline V gene has CDR1 KGHSH and CDR2 LQKENI. The CDR3 nucleotides are TGTGCCAGCTCACCAGAAAGATTAGGGGCGCAGAAGACCCAGTACTTC. The encoded protein is CASSPERLGAQKTQYF.

The V and J genes are TRBV7-9 and TRBJ2-7, with 8 bases lining up with TRBD2. The V segment lost 2 bases and the J segment 3 bases; nucleotides outside the gene matches: 9. The V gene's germline CDR1 is SEHNR and CDR2 FQNEAQ (reference sequence). The CDR3 totals 16 residues. DNA for the CDR3: TGTGCCAGCAGCTTAAATAGCGGGGCGGGAAACTACGAGCAGTACTTC. Protein product: CASSLNSGAGNYEQYF.

This clone was seen only once. The V call is TRBV9, the J call TRBJ2-3; D is perhaps TRBD1 (5 bases). V lost 3 bases and J 5 bases, leaving 7 bases between the germline ends. CDR3 length equals 12 residues. Looked up from germline, CDR1 is SGDLS and CDR2 is YYNGEE. CDR3: CASSGGGDTQYF. The CDR3 nucleotides read TGTGCCAGCAGCGGGGGCGGAGATACGCAGTATTTT.

The J gene is TRBJ1-2, the V gene TRBV19; perhaps TRBD1 as D (6 bases). The CDR3 is 14 residues long. Deletions cut 7 bases from V and 4 bases from J, with 16 bases between. Germline loops: CDR1 LNHDA, CDR2 SQIVND (reference sequence). The CDR3 DNA reads as TGTGCCAGTATAGGCAGGGGAGAGATCTATGGCTACACCTTC. This gives the protein CASIGRGEIYGYTF.